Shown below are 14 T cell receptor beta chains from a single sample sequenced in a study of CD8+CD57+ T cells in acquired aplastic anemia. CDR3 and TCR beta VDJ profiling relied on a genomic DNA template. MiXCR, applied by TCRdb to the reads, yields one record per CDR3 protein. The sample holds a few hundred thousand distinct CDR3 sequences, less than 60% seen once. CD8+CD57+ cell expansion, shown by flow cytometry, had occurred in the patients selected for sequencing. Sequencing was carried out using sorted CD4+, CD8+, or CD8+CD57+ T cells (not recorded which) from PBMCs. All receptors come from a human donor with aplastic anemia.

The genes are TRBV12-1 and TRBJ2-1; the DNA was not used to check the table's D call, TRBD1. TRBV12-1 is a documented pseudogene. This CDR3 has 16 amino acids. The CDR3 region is CASSPCPGVQGGEQFF. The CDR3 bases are TGTGCCAGCAGCCCCTGCCCGGGGGTACAGGGGGGTGAGCAGTTCTTC.

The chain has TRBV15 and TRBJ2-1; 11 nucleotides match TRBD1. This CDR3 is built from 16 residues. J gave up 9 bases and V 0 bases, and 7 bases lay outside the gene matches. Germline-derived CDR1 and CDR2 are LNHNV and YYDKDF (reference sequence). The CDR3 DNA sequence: TGTGCCACCAGCAGAGACACCGGGACAGGGGGAATTGAGCAGTTCTTC. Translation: CATSRDTGTGGIEQFF.

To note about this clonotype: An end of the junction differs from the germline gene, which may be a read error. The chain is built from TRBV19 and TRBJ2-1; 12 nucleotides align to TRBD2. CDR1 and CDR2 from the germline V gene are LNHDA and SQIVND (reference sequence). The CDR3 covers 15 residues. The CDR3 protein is CASSTLTSGGRERFF. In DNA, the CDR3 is TGTGCCAGTAGTACCCTGACTAGCGGGGGTCGTGAGCGGTTCTTC.

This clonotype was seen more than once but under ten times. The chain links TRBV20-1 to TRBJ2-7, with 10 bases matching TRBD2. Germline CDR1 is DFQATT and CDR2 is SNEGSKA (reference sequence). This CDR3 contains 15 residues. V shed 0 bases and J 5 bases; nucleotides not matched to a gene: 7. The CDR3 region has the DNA TGCAGTGCTAGAGACAGGACTAGCGGCGTGGACGAGCAGTACTTC. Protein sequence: CSARDRTSGVDEQYF.

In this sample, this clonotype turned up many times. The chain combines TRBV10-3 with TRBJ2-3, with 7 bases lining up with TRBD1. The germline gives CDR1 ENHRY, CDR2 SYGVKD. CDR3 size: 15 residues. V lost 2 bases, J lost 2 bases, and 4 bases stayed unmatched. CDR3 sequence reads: CAISEKGATTDTQYF. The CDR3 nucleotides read TGTGCCATCAGTGAGAAGGGGGCCACCACAGATACGCAGTATTTT.

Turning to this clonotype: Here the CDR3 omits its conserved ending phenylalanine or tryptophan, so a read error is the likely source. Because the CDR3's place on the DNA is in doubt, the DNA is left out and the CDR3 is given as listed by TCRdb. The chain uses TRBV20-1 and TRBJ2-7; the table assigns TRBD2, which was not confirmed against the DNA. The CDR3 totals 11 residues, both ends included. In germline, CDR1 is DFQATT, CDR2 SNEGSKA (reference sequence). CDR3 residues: CSATRDYRPWL.

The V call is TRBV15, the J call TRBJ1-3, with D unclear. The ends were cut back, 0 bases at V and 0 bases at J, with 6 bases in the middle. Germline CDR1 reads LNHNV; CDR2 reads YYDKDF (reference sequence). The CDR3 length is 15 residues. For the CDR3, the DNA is TGTGCCACCAGCAGAGAAACCAACTCTGGAAACACCATATATTTT. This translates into CATSRETNSGNTIYF.

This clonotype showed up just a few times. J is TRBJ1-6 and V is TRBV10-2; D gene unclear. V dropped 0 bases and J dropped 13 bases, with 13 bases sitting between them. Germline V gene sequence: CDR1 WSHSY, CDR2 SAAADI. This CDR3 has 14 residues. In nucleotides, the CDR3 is TGCGCCAGCAGTGAGTCGGTGAGCAATCAGCCCCTCCACTTT. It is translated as CASSESVSNQPLHF.

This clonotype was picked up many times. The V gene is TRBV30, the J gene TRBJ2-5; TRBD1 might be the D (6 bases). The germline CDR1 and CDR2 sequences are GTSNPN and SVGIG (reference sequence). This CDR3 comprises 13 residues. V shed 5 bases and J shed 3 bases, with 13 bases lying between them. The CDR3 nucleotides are TGTGCCTGGTGCAGGGGTCGGGAAGAGACCCAGTACTTC. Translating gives CAWCRGREETQYF.

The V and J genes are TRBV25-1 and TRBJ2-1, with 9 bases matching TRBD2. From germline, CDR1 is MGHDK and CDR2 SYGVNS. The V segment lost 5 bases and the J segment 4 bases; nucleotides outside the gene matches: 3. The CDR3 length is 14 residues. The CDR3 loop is CASSRLAVYNEQFF. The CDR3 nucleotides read TGTGCCAGCAGTAGACTAGCGGTATACAATGAGCAGTTCTTC.

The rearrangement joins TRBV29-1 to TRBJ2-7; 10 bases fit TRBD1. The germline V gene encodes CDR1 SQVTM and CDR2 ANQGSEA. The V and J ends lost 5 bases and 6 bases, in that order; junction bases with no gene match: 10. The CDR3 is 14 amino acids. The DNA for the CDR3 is TGCAGCGTTCCCGGGACAGGGGCCGTTGGCGAGCAGTACTTC. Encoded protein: CSVPGTGAVGEQYF.

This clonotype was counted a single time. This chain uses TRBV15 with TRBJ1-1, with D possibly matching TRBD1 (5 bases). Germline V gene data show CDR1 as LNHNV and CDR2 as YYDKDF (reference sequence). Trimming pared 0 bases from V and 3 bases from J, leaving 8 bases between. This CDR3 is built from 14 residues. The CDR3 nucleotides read TGTGCCACCAGCAGAGAACAGGAGCACACTGAAGCTTTCTTT. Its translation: CATSREQEHTEAFF.

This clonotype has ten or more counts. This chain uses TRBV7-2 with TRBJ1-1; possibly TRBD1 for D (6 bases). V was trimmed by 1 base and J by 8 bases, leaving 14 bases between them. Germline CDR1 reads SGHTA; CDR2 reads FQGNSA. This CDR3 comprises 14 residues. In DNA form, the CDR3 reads TGTGCCAGCAGCTTAGTAGGTCAGGGGTGGGAAGCTTTCTTT. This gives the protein CASSLVGQGWEAFF.

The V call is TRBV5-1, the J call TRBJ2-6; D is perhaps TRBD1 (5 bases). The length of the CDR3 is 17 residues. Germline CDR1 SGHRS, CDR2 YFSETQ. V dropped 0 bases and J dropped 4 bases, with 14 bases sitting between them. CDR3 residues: CASSLARQGTGANVLTF. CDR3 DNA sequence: TGCGCCAGCAGCTTGGCGCGGCAGGGAACCGGGGCCAACGTCCTGACTTTC.